Sequencing of this T cell receptor beta chain was carried out in a study of control samples from healthy donors and cancer patients. Using immunoSEQ multiplex PCR, the repertoire was profiled, and TCRdb retains in-frame clones only, with some absent. Counted here are around 150,000 clones, roughly 94% occurring once; the ten biggest clones make up approximately 8%. Sequencing was performed on blood. The receptor's source is a woman aged 35 to 49 in good health.

In DNA, the CDR3 is TGCAGCGTTGGTGACAGGGATGGTGGCTACACCTTC. Translated: CSVGDRDGGYTF. This chain uses TRBV29-1 with TRBJ1-2, with 7 bases that match TRBD1. This CDR3 contains 12 residues. Germline loops: CDR1 SQVTM, CDR2 ANQGSEA. J gave up 7 bases and V 4 bases, and 6 bases lay outside the gene matches.